The rows below give T cell receptor beta chains drawn from one sample of a study of graft-versus-host responses after intestinal transplantation. The antigens for these receptors are not known. The table came from immunoSEQ multiplex PCR; TCRdb's copy has only in-frame clones and leaves some out. The sample lists over 100,000 clones, roughly 96% occurring once. The sample consisted of unstimulated CD8+ T cells sorted from spleen or lymph node cells, taken before intestinal transplant. The receptors derive from a human donor who received an intestinal transplant. CDR3s include the opening cysteine and the closing phenylalanine or tryptophan. D genes are given only for firm matches. Clone size is shown for a subset of rows, as once, few, many or a class of expanded clone.

>TRBJ1-2|.|.|TRBV15
CATSREGGGLHGYTF
TGTGCCACCAGCAGAGAGGGGGGAGGGCTCCATGGCTACACCTTC
>TRBJ2-7|.|.|TRBV7-9
CASSSGSTAASSYEQYF
TGTGCCAGCAGCTCAGGTTCTACCGCCGCCAGCTCCTACGAGCAGTACTTC
>TRBJ2-1|.|TRBD2|TRBV13
CASTSGGLAGNEQFF
TGTGCCAGCACTTCAGGAGGACTAGCGGGTAATGAGCAGTTCTTC
>TRBJ1-3|.|.|TRBV9
CASSEGISGNTIYF
TGTGCCAGCAGCGAGGGTATCTCTGGAAACACCATATATTTT
>TRBJ2-7|.|TRBD2|TRBV28
CASGLLTSSHEQYF
TGTGCCAGCGGATTGCTGACTAGCTCCCACGAGCAGTACTTC
>TRBJ1-2|.|TRBD1|TRBV5-4
CASSLGTGLNGYTF
TGTGCCAGCAGCTTGGGGACAGGGCTCAATGGCTACACCTTC
>TRBJ1-2|.|.|TRBV7-9
CASRPQGYGYTF
TGTGCCAGCAGGCCTCAAGGCTATGGCTACACCTTC
>TRBJ2-7|.|.|TRBV10-2
CASSERGTYEQYF
TGCGCCAGCAGTGAGAGAGGGACCTACGAGCAGTACTTC
>TRBJ1-6|once|.|TRBV2
CASRWLSSYNSPLHF
TGTGCCAGCAGGTGGCTAAGCTCCTATAATTCACCCCTCCACTTT
>TRBJ1-3|.|.|TRBV7-9
CASSLVGGSGNTIYF
TGTGCCAGCAGCTTAGTGGGAGGCTCTGGAAACACCATATATTTT
>TRBJ2-1|.|TRBD2|TRBV7-9
CASSDTTSGRANEQFF
TGTGCCAGCAGCGATACGACTAGCGGGAGGGCCAATGAGCAGTTCTTC
>TRBJ2-1|.|TRBD2|TRBV4-1
CASSQERGLADNEQFF
TGCGCCAGCAGCCAGGAAAGAGGACTAGCGGACAATGAGCAGTTCTTC
>TRBJ2-7|.|TRBD1|TRBV9
CASSAGQGTGYGQYF
TGTGCCAGCAGCGCCGGACAGGGGACGGGCTACGGGCAGTACTTC
>TRBJ1-5|.|.|TRBV4-1
CASSLPGEGQPQHF
TGTGCCAGCAGCCTACCAGGGGAAGGTCAGCCCCAGCATTTT
>TRBJ1-5|.|.|TRBV2
CASQDPRQPQHF
TGTGCCAGCCAAGACCCCAGGCAGCCCCAGCATTTT
>TRBJ2-7|.|.|TRBV28
CASSLKGTYEQYF
TGTGCCAGCAGTTTGAAGGGAACCTACGAGCAGTACTTC
>TRBJ2-5|.|.|TRBV28
CASSFRTLTFQETQYF
TGTGCCAGCAGTTTCAGAACTCTGACATTCCAAGAGACCCAGTACTTC
>TRBJ2-1|.|TRBD2|TRBV11-2
CASSFGSGSFDEQFF
TGTGCCAGCAGCTTTGGTAGCGGGAGTTTTGATGAGCAGTTCTTC
>TRBJ2-5|once|TRBD2|TRBV28
CASSLVTSGNQETQYF
TGTGCCAGCAGTTTAGTGACTAGCGGGAACCAAGAGACCCAGTACTTC
>TRBJ2-7|.|.|TRBV11-3
CASSLDGFEQYF
TGTGCCAGCAGCTTAGACGGGTTCGAGCAGTACTTC
>TRBJ2-1|.|TRBD2|TRBV7-8
CASSFFTSGDYNEQFF
TGTGCCAGCAGCTTTTTTACTAGCGGGGACTACAATGAGCAGTTCTTC
>TRBJ2-3|.|.|TRBV5-3
CARSLSLSTDTQYF
TGTGCCAGAAGCTTGTCACTAAGCACAGATACGCAGTATTTT